The table lists the clone carrying this TCR beta chain with a few counts. In the study's own analysis: Researchers report that nucleated cell counts were estimated from reference gene primer amplification. TCRdb's table, derived via immunoSEQ multiplex PCR, lists solely in-frame clones and lacks some. That table is the source of V, J and clone size, and D and trimming were worked out from the DNA. The sample has about 87,000 clones; 70% to 85% are singletons. The CDR3 is 14 amino acids. Germline CDR1 and CDR2: SNHLY and FYNNEI. The V gene end was trimmed by 0 bases and the J gene end by 14 bases; junction bases not matched to a gene: 5. This record comes from a study of blood T cell repertoires in COVID-19. Across the study: T cells, B-cell-depleted T cells, or PBMCs provided the cDNA or gDNA that served as material.

The sample comprised peripheral blood. V is TRBV2 and J is TRBJ2-2; 11 nucleotides agree with TRBD1. The source is a woman aged 50 to 65 with acute or convalescent COVID-19. CDR3 DNA: TGTGCCAGCAGTGAAGCGCTGGGACAGGGGGGACTGTTTTTT. This codes for CASSEALGQGGLFF.